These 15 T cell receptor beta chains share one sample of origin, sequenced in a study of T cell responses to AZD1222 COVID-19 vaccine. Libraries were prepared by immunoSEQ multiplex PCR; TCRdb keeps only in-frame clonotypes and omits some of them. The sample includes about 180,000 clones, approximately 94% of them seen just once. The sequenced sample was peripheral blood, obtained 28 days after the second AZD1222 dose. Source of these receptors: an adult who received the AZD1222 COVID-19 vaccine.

The CDR3 here is CARDRFYEQYF. The CDR3 DNA sequence: TGTGCCAGGGACAGATTCTACGAGCAGTACTTC. The chain couples TRBV19 to TRBJ2-7; D is possibly TRBD1 (6 bases). The CDR3 runs 11 residues. V gave up 9 bases and J gave up 3 bases, with 9 bases separating them. Germline values: CDR1 LNHDA, CDR2 SQIVND (reference sequence).

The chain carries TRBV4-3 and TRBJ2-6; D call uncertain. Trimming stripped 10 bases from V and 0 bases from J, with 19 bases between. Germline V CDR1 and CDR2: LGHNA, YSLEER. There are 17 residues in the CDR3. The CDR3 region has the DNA TGCGCCACCGGGCCCGTAGGGCTAAGCTCTGGGGCCAACGTCCTGACTTTC. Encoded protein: CATGPVGLSSGANVLTF.

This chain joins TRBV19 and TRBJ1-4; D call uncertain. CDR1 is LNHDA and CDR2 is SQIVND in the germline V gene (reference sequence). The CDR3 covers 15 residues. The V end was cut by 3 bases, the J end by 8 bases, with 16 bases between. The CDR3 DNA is TGTGCCAGTAGTATTCGGGGAGATGGTAGCGAAAAACTGTTTTTT. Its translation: CASSIRGDGSEKLFF.

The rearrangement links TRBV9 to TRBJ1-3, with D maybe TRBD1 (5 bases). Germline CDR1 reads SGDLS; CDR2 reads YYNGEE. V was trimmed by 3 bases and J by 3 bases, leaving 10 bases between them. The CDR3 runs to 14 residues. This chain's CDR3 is CASSGRVFGNTIYF. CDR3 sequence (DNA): TGTGCCAGCAGCGGCAGGGTTTTTGGAAACACCATATATTTT.

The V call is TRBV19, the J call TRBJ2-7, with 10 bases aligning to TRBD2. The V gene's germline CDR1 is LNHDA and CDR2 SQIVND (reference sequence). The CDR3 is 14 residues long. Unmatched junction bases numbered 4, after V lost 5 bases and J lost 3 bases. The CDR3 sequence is CASSGSSGGYEQYF. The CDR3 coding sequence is TGTGCCAGTAGTGGATCTAGCGGGGGCTACGAGCAGTACTTC.

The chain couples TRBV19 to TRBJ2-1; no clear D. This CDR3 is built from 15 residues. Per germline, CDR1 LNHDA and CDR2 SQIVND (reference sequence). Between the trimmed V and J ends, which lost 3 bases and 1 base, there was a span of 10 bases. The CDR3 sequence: CASSITGLSYNEQFF. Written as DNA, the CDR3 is TGTGCCAGTAGTATTACGGGTTTGTCCTACAATGAGCAGTTCTTC.

Here the CDR3 reads CASSFYGTESTDTQYF. The CDR3 coding sequence is TGCGCCAGCAGCTTCTACGGGACAGAGAGCACAGATACGCAGTATTTT. The chain couples TRBV5-1 to TRBJ2-3; 7 bases align to TRBD1. The CDR3 runs 16 residues. Trimming at V came to 2 bases and at J to 0 bases, leaving 6 bases not matched to a gene. Germline CDR1 and CDR2: SGHRS and YFSETQ.

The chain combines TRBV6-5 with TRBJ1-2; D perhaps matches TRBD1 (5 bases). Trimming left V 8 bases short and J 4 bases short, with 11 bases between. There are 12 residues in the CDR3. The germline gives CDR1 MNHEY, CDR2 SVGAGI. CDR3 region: CASGPGPYGYTF. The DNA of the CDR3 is TGTGCCAGCGGCCCGGGGCCCTATGGCTACACCTTC.

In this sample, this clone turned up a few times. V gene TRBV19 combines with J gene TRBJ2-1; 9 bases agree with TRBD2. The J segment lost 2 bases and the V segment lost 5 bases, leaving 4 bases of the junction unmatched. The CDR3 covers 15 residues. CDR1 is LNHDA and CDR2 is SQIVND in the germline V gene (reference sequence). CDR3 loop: CASSHVAGAYNEQFF. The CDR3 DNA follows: TGTGCCAGTAGTCACGTAGCGGGGGCCTACAATGAGCAGTTCTTC.

CDR3 sequence (DNA): TGTGCCAGCAGCCCCCCCGGGGGGCGGGAGGGCACCGGGGAGCTGTTTTTT. This encodes CASSPPGGREGTGELFF. The gene calls are TRBV7-9 and TRBJ2-2; 9 bases match TRBD2. The CDR3 is 17 amino acids. Trimming took 5 bases from V and 4 from J; bases not matched to a gene: 11. Germline CDR1 SEHNR, CDR2 FQNEAQ (reference sequence).

The CDR3 coding sequence is TGTGCCAGCAGCCGCACCCGGGACAGTTCCTACGAGCAGTACTTC. Its translation is CASSRTRDSSYEQYF. The chain employs TRBV3-1 (or the pseudogene TRBV3-2) and TRBJ2-7; TRBD1 matches 7 bases. The CDR3 is 15 residues long. Germline V gene sequence: CDR1 LGHDT, CDR2 YNNKEL (reference sequence). With 4 bases clipped from V and 1 base from J, the junction kept 7 bases outside the gene matches.

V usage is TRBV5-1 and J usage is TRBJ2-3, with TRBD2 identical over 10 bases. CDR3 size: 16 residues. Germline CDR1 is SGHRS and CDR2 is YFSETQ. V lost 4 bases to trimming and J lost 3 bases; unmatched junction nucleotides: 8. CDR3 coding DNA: TGCGCCAGCAGCCCTGAGCGGGGGGGCGGGACAGATACGCAGTATTTT. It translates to CASSPERGGGTDTQYF.

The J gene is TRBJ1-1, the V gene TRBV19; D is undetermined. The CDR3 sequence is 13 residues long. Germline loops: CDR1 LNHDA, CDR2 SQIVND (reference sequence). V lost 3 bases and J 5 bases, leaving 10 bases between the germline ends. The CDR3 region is CASSMIHSTEAFF. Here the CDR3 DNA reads TGTGCCAGTAGTATGATACATTCGACTGAAGCTTTCTTT.

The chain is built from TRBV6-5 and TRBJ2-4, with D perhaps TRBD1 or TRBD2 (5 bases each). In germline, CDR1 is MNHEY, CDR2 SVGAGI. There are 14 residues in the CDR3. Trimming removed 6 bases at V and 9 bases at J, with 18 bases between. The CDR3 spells CASRGTSSQSIQYF. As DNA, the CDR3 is TGTGCCAGCAGAGGGACCTCGTCACAGAGCATTCAGTACTTC.

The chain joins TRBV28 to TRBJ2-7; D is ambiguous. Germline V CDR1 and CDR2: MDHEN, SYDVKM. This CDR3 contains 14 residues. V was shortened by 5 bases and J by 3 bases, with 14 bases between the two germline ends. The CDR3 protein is CASSHGQYGYEQYF. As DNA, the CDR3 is TGTGCCAGCAGTCACGGGCAGTATGGCTACGAGCAGTACTTC.